These 8 T cell receptor beta chains originate from one sample sequenced in a study of blood T cells in healthy people across ages (dated by TCRdb to the mid-2010s). Libraries were built with 5' RACE. The sequencing machine was an Illumina HiSeq 2500. The second PCR ran for roughly 7 to 12 cycles and used a J-beta primer mix along with a sample-barcoded 5' primer. Starting from the raw public reads, TCRdb applied fastp trimming at Q25, assembled clones with MiXCR and retained in-frame beta chains. Each CDR3 protein appears once, grouped with its most common genes and DNA. The sample table lists 1.5 million or so distinct CDR3 sequences, 42% of them with a count of one. Approximately 7.9% of the sample is taken by the ten largest. The sample taken for sequencing was blood. Receptor source: a woman aged 18-30 years in good health.

In this sample, this clonotype turned up once. The CDR3, as DNA: TGTGCCAGCAGCTTTAAAGGGCAGAAATTTGGCTACACCTTC. Residues: CASSFKGQKFGYTF. The chain links TRBV7-9 to TRBJ1-2; unclear D gene. The CDR3 length is 14 residues. Germline V gene data show CDR1 as SEHNR and CDR2 as FQNEAQ (reference sequence). Between the trimmed V and J ends, which lost 3 bases and 7 bases, there was a span of 15 bases.

This clonotype was observed a few times. The chain recombines TRBV27 with TRBJ1-2; D gene ambiguous. The germline V gene has CDR1 MNHEY and CDR2 SMNVEV (reference sequence). The germline V and J ends were trimmed by 11 bases and 4 bases, with 11 bases remaining between them. The CDR3 has 11 residues. CDR3 in DNA: TGTGCCCCATTACGCGTCTATGGCTACACCTTC. Translated: CAPLRVYGYTF.

This clonotype came up once. The chain employs TRBV28 and TRBJ2-3, with 7 bases matching TRBD2. The CDR3 sequence is 18 residues long. Germline V lookup: CDR1 MDHEN, CDR2 SYDVKM. V was clipped by 6 bases and J by 0 bases; unmatched bases: 15. CDR3 sequence reads: CASSSRDYSDPSTDTQYF. The CDR3, as DNA: TGTGCCAGCAGCTCCCGGGACTATTCCGACCCTAGCACAGATACGCAGTATTTT.

This chain links TRBV12-3 or TRBV12-4 with TRBJ1-1; unclear D gene. V was trimmed by 3 bases and J by 11 bases, leaving 10 bases between them. The CDR3 is made up of 11 amino acids. The CDR3 nucleotides are TGTGCCAGCAGTTTGGGGAGAGGGGCTTTCTTT. Protein sequence: CASSLGRGAFF.

In this sample, this clonotype turned up a few times. The chain carries TRBV11-2 and TRBJ2-1; TRBD2 agrees at 8 bases. In germline, CDR1 is SGHAT, CDR2 FQNNGV. The ends lost 0 bases at V and 7 bases at J; junction bases unmatched: 14. The length of the CDR3 is 18 residues. In DNA, the CDR3 is TGTGCCAGCAGCTTAGATCGAACTAGCGGCCCCTCTAGGAATGAGCAGTTCTTC. As protein: CASSLDRTSGPSRNEQFF.

This clonotype was counted once. The genes are TRBV15 and TRBJ2-7, with D maybe TRBD1 (6 bases). V lost 1 base and J 3 bases, leaving 13 bases between the germline ends. Germline-derived CDR1 and CDR2 are LNHNV and YYDKDF (reference sequence). CDR3 size: 15 residues. The CDR3 loop is CATSRARGGNYEQYF. CDR3 in DNA: TGTGCCACCAGCAGAGCCCGAGGGGGTAACTACGAGCAGTACTTC.

This chain links TRBV2 with TRBJ1-5; TRBD1 agrees at 10 bases. The V gene end was trimmed by 6 bases and the J gene end by 6 bases; junction bases not matched to a gene: 5. Germline V lookup: CDR1 SNHLY, CDR2 FYNNEI. The CDR3 runs to 14 residues. The CDR3 loop is CASSEGTGVQPQHF. CDR3 in DNA: TGTGCCAGCAGCGAGGGGACAGGGGTTCAGCCCCAGCATTTT.

V usage is TRBV2 and J usage is TRBJ2-7; a possible D gene is TRBD1 (6 bases). Looked up from germline, CDR1 is SNHLY and CDR2 is FYNNEI. The CDR3 is 12 amino acids. Trimming cost V 10 bases and J 2 bases, with 12 bases left between them. This CDR3 is CATRTDPYEQYF. In DNA, the CDR3 is TGTGCCACCCGGACAGATCCCTACGAGCAGTACTTC.